Listed below are T cell receptor beta chains from one sample, sequenced in a study of molecular identifiers for immune sequencing clone quantification. From the PCR reads, TCRdb called clonotypes with MiXCR, one entry per CDR3 protein. The repertoire holds about 510,000 distinct CDR3 sequences, with about a fifth as singletons. The sequenced sample consisted of naive CD8+ T cells from blood, with Jurkat cell RNA spiked in. These receptors originate from a human donor in good health. Some libraries in this study had Jurkat cell RNA spiked in. CDR3s include the opening cysteine and the closing phenylalanine or tryptophan.

TRBJ2-7	TRBV20-1	CSATAGHSYEQYF
TRBJ1-5	TRBV7-8	CASSRGSFGNQPQHF
TRBJ2-3	TRBV7-6	CASSFQAEADTQYF
TRBJ2-2	TRBV9	CASTGLNTGELFF
TRBJ2-7	TRBV5-8	CASSFGGTTYEQYF
TRBJ2-7	TRBV19	CASSEDKTYEQYF
TRBJ2-3	TRBV19	CASSILGAQGDTQYF
TRBJ2-7	TRBV29-1	CSVELLTTGPPYEQYF
TRBJ2-1	TRBV4-2	CASSQDLDYNEQFF
TRBJ2-3	TRBV27	CASTDRDSYTDTQYF
TRBJ1-1	TRBV27	CASSFRAGLEAFF
TRBJ1-5	TRBV2	CASRELSNQPQHF
TRBJ2-5	TRBV27	CASSFQAGGGETQYF
TRBJ1-1	TRBV7-9	CASSFSTGEPSVPEAFF
TRBJ2-7	TRBV27	CASSLGSGRYEQYF
TRBJ2-5	TRBV5-8	CASSSSGRPQETQYF
TRBJ2-1	TRBV13	CASSPTLAGKRSNEQFF
TRBJ2-7	TRBV20-1	CSAQTGYEQYF
TRBJ2-7	TRBV7-2	CASSHHAVSYEQYF
TRBJ2-3	TRBV12-3/TRBV12-4	CASSSRLSGSPTDTQYF
TRBJ1-1	TRBV28	CASKGPTGTYTEAFF
TRBJ2-5	TRBV6-6	CASSYGGQVETQYF
TRBJ1-6	TRBV5-1	CASSLEWAINSPLHF
TRBJ2-7	TRBV10-3	CAISDFGTQDSGEQYF
TRBJ2-5	TRBV3-1	CASSRLTGVSQETQYF
TRBJ1-1	TRBV4-2	CASSQDLYLNTEAFF
TRBJ1-1	TRBV7-2	CASSWLGTEAFF
TRBJ2-3	TRBV20-1	CSARDSPPGLASTDTQYF
TRBJ2-2	TRBV11-2	CASGSGTAFTGELFF
TRBJ2-7	TRBV4-3	CASSQGASGAYEQYF
TRBJ2-3	TRBV12-3/TRBV12-4	CASSFMRPTDTQYF
TRBJ2-3	TRBV7-2	CASSPIRADTQYF
TRBJ1-1	TRBV30	CAWRRGVEAFF
TRBJ2-7	TRBV20-1	CSATFRTDIYEQYF
TRBJ1-1	TRBV13	CATPDRGVSTEAFF
TRBJ2-3	TRBV7-9	CASGSGQDTDTQYF
TRBJ2-3	TRBV19	CASSMSSGGPGTDTQYF
TRBJ1-1	TRBV12-3/TRBV12-4	CASSYRETGTEAFF
TRBJ1-1	TRBV29-1	CSVEDSGTEAFF
TRBJ2-1	TRBV19	CASSPGPRRQFF
TRBJ1-2	TRBV4-3	CASSQDLNGRSYGHTF
TRBJ2-7	TRBV11-1	CASSSGTSGSSYEQYF
TRBJ2-5	TRBV9	CASSPGGYQETQYF
TRBJ2-7	TRBV4-1	CASSQVGGGAYEQYF
TRBJ2-6	TRBV28	CASIRGTTNSRANVLTF
TRBJ2-3	TRBV2	CASSDEGLAGSTDTQYF
TRBJ2-3	TRBV7-2	CASSLEQGTDTQYF
TRBJ1-2	TRBV6-2/TRBV6-3	CASSRPDRLTNYGYTF
TRBJ1-5	TRBV19	CASSIAGGSRQPQHF
TRBJ2-3	TRBV11-2	CASSLSSSGSLVDAQYF
TRBJ2-7	TRBV14	CASSQDGGSFYEQYF
TRBJ2-2	TRBV6-6	CASSYSAGELGELFF
TRBJ2-5	TRBV7-6	CASSLVIAGARETQYF
TRBJ2-5	TRBV29-1	CSVHSLRTAQETQYF